This T cell receptor (beta chain) was identified in a study of T-cell memory formation after mild COVID-19. Study background: Largely, the TCR clusters proved donor specific. The study's findings and limits: Mainly CM and EM harbored the contracting CD4+ clones; mainly EMRA harbored the CD8+ ones. The pre-infection memory compartment contained some responding clones, suggesting cross-reactive memory joined.

There are many counts of this clonotype. Its antigen remains unidentified. Constant-segment primers were used for 5'RACE, and the resulting TCR alpha and TCR beta cDNA libraries carried sample barcodes and UMIs. Using its own MiXCR run on the 5' RACE reads, TCRdb lists one record per CDR3 protein. The sample carries a few hundred thousand distinct CDR3 sequences, approximately 9% recorded once. The V gene's germline CDR1 is LGHNA and CDR2 YNFKEQ. CDR3 length equals 14 residues. Trimming removed 4 bases from V and 5 bases from J; junction bases left unmatched: 2. The chain links TRBV4-2 to TRBJ1-5, with TRBD1 matching 10 bases. Sequenced: PBMCs or a T cell subset sorted from them (not recorded which). The clonotype originates from a man younger than 35 who had mild COVID-19 (a few samples of this study predate the infection). Cell type and time point are not known. CDR3 DNA: TGTGCCAGCAGCCCGGACAGGGGGGATCAGCCCCAGCATTTT. Its translation is CASSPDRGDQPQHF.